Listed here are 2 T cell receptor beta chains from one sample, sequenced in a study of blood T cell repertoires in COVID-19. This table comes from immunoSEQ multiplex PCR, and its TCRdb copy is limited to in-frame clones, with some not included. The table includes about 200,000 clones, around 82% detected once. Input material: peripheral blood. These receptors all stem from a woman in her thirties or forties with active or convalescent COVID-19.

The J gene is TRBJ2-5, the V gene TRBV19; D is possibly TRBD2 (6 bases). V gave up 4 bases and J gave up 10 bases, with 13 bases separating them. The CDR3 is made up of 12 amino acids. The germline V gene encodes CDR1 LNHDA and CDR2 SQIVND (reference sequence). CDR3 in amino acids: CASSTLPGVQYF. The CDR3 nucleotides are TGTGCCAGTAGTACACTACCGGGGGTCCAGTACTTC.

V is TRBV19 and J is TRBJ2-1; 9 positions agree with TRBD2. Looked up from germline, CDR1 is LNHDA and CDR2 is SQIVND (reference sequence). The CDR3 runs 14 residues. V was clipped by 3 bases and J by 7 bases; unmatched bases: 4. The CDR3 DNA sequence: TGTGCCAGTAGTATGAGCGGGAGGACTAATGAGCAGTTCTTC. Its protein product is CASSMSGRTNEQFF.